This T cell receptor (beta chain) was sequenced in a study of PD-L1 blockade in urothelial cancer. Overall study: Patients initiated atezolizumab around 2014 at 1,200 mg intravenously every 3 weeks. Blood drawn 3 weeks (second dose) and 6 weeks after treatment start was analyzed. Study-level findings and limits: At 3 weeks on treatment, tumor-associated clones expanded more with durable benefit.

Trimming cost V 7 bases and J 8 bases, with 23 bases left between them. In germline, CDR1 is SNHLY, CDR2 FYNNEI. This CDR3 has 15 amino acids. Synthetic TCR analog templates were spiked into all PCRs individually. Only in-frame clones appear in the TCRdb table, and some are missing; sequencing was by immunoSEQ multiplex PCR. The sample holds some 52,000 clones, nearly 85% seen once. This clone has only one observation. Its specificity is unknown. This chain uses TRBV2 with TRBJ1-2; maybe TRBD1 (6 bases). The input for sequencing was PBMCs, taken around atezolizumab (anti-PD-L1) treatment. The receptor was derived from a man in his forties or fifties with urothelial cancer. DNA of the CDR3: TGTGCCAGCAACAGGGCTCCCCTTGAAACCTACGGCTACACCTTC. Its protein is CASNRAPLETYGYTF.